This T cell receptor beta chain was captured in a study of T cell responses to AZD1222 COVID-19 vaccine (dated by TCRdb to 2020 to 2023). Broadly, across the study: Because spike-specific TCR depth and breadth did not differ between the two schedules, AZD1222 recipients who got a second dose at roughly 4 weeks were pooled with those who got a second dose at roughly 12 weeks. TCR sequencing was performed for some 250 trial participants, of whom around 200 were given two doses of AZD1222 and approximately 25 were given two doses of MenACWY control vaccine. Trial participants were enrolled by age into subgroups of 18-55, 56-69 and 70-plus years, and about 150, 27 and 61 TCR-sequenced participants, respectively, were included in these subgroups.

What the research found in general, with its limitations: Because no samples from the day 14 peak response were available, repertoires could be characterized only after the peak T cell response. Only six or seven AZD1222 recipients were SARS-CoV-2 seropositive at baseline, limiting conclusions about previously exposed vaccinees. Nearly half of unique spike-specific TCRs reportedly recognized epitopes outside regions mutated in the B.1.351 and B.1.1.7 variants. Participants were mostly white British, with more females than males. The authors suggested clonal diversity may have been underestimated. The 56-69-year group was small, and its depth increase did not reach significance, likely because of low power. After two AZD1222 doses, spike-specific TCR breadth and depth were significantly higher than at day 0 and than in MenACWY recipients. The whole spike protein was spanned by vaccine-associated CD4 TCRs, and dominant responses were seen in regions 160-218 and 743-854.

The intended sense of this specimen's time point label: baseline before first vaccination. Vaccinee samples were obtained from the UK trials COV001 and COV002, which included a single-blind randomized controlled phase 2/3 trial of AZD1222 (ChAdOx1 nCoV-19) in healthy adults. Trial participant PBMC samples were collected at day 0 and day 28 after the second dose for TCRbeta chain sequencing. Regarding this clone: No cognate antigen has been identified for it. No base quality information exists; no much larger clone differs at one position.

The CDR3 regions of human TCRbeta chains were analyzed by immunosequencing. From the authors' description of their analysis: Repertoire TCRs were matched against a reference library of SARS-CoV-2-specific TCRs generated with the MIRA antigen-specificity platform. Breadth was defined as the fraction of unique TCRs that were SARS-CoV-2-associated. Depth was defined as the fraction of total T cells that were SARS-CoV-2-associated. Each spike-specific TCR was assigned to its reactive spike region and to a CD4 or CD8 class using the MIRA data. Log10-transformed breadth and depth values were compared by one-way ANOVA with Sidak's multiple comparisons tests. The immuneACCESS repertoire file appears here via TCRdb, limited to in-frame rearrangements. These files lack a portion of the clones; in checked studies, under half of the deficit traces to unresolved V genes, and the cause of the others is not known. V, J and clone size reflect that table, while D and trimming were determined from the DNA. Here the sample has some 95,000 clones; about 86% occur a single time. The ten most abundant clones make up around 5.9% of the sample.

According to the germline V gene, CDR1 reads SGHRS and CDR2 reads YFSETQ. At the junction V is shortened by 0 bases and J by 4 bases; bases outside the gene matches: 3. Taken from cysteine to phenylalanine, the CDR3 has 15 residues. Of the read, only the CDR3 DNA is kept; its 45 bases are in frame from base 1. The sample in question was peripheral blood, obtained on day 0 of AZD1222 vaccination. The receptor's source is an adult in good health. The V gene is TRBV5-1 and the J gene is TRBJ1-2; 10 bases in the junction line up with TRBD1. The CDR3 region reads CASSLDGQGVYGYTF. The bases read TGCGCCAGCAGCTTGGACGGACAGGGGGTCTATGGCTACACCTTC.